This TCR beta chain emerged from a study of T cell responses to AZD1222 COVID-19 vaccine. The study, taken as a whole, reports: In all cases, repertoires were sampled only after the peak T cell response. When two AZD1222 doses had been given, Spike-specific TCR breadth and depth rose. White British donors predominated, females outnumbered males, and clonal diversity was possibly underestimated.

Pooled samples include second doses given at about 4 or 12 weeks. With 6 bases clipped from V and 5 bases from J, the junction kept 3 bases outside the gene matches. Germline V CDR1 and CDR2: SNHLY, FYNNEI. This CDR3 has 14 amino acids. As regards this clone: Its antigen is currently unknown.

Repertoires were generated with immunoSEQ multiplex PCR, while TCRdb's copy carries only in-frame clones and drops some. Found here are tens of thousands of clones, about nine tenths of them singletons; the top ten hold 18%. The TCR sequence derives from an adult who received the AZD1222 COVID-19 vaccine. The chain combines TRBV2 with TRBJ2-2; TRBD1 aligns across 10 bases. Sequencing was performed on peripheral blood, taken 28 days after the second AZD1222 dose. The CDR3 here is CASSRTGGTGELFF. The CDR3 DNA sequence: TGTGCCAGCAGCCGGACAGGGGGGACCGGGGAGCTGTTTTTT.